This record looks at one TCR beta chain sequence and its context. The data were taken from a study of T cells in localized non-small cell lung cancer. J gave up 5 bases and V 4 bases, and 7 bases lay outside the gene matches. This CDR3 has 15 amino acids. The germline CDR1 and CDR2 sequences are MNHGY and SAAAGT. Assay: immunoSEQ multiplex PCR; the TCRdb copy retains only in-frame clones and omits some. This table holds 1,000 to 1,300 clones, around 21% found once. Atypia-free adjacent lung was sampled at least 2 cm beyond the tumor margin. The sample was normal lung tissue next to the tumor, taken before any cancer treatment. The V gene is TRBV6-8, the J gene TRBJ2-1; TRBD2 agrees at 8 bases. This TCR was sampled from a woman aged 40-75 years with stage I lung adenocarcinoma. The CDR3 protein is CASSSGRGGHNEQFF. Here the CDR3 DNA reads TGTGCCAGCAGTTCTGGTCGGGGGGGACACAATGAGCAGTTCTTC.